This T cell receptor beta chain was captured in a study of blood T cell repertoires in COVID-19. Turning to the study itself: Acute-phase and convalescent COVID-19 samples originated in the United States, Italy and Spain. T cells, B-cell-depleted T cells, or PBMCs provided the cDNA or gDNA that served as material.

In the original processing: Reference gene primer amplification yielded estimated nucleated cell counts. Sequencing was performed with immunoSEQ multiplex PCR; in TCRdb, only in-frame clones are kept and a portion is missing. The DNA gave D and trimming, while V, J and clone size come from that table. This table has roughly 68,000 clones, nearly 90% appearing once. V was pared by 1 base and J by 6 bases, with 19 bases between. The CDR3 contains 18 residues. Germline V gene lookup returns CDR1 MGHDK and CDR2 SYGVNS. Sequenced material: peripheral blood. The clonotype originates from a man aged 50-59 years with acute or convalescent COVID-19. The chain joins TRBV25-1 to TRBJ1-6; a possible D gene is TRBD1 (5 bases). CDR3 sequence: CASSEFFVTVGGNSPLHF. CDR3 nucleotide sequence: TGTGCCAGCAGTGAATTTTTTGTGACAGTGGGGGGTAATTCACCCCTCCACTTT.